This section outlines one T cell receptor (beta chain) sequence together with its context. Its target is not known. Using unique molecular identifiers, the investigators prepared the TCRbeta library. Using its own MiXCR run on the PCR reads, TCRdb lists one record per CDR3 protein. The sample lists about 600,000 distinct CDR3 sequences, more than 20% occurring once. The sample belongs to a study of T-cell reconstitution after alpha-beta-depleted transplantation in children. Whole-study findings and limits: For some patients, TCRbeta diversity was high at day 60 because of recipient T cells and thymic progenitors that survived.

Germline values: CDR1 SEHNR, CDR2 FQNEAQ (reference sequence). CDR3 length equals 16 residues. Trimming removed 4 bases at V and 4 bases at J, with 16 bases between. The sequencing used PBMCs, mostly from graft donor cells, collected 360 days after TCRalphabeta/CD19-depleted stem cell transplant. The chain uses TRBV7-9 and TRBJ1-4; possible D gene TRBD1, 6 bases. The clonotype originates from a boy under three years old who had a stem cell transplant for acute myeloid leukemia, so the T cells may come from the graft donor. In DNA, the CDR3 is TGTGCCAGCAGCTCAACCTCCGGACAGAGTAATGAAAAACTGTTTTTT. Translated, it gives CASSSTSGQSNEKLFF.